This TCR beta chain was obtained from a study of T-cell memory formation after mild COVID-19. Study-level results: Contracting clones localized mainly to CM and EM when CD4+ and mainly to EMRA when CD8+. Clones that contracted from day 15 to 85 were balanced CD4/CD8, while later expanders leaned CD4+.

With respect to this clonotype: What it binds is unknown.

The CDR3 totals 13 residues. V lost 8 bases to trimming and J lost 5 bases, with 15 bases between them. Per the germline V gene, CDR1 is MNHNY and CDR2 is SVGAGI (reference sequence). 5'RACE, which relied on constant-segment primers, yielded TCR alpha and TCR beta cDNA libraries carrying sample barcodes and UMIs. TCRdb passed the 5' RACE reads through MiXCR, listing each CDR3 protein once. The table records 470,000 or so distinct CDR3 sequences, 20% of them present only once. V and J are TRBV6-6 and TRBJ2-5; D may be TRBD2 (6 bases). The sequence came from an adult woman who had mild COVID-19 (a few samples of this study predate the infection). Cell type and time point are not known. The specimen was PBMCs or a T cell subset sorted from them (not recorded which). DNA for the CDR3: TGTGCCAGCGACTTAGGGACTGCGGAGACCCAGTACTTC. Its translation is CASDLGTAETQYF.